This T cell receptor (beta chain) was observed in a study of T-cell memory formation after mild COVID-19. Study-wide background: Largely, TCR clusters stayed within a single donor.

There are a few counts of this clonotype. Antigen unknown. In TCRdb, the 5' RACE reads were re-called with MiXCR into one record per CDR3 protein. The table lists fewer than 200,000 distinct CDR3 sequences, about 21% of them singletons, with around 23% in the top ten. V was clipped by 3 bases and J by 7 bases, with 9 bases between them. CDR1 is MNHEY, CDR2 SMNVEV, per germline (reference sequence). The CDR3 contains 12 residues. Notes on the study in general: Researchers found some responding clones in pre-infection memory, a sign that cross-reactive memory joined. A second wave of clones peaked on day 37, and their SARS-CoV-2 specificity went unconfirmed.

V is TRBV27 and J is TRBJ1-1; D is uncertain. The origin of this receptor is an adult woman who had mild COVID-19 (a few samples of this study predate the infection). Cell type and time point are not known. Sequenced material: PBMCs or a T cell subset sorted from them (not recorded which). CDR3 DNA sequence: TGTGCCAGCAGTTTCAGAGGAGATGAAGCTTTCTTT. Translating it yields CASSFRGDEAFF.